These T cell receptor beta chains were read from a single sample in a study of T cell repertoires in cytomegalovirus infection. A single record per CDR3 protein comes from TCRdb applying MiXCR to the reads. The sample yields 50,000 to 55,000 distinct CDR3 sequences, 20% seen once. Their antigens remain unidentified. Source: CD8+ T cells from cultured PBMCs, taken from culture after CMV antigen stimulation. The receptors derive from a human donor in good health (CMV status not recorded). Some clones in this sample may be carry-over from other donors' samples. CDR3s include the opening cysteine and the closing phenylalanine or tryptophan. Fields, in order: J gene, D gene, V gene, CDR3 protein. D genes are given only for firm matches.

J: TRBJ1-2
D: .
V: TRBV7-8
CDR3: CASSSTGNYGYTF

J: TRBJ2-4
D: TRBD1
V: TRBV7-8
CDR3: CASSLTGGPGLVKNIQYF

J: TRBJ2-1
D: TRBD2
V: TRBV12-3/TRBV12-4
CDR3: CASRASGVYNEQFF

J: TRBJ1-3
D: .
V: TRBV5-6
CDR3: CASTKLDTSGNTIYF

J: TRBJ2-1
D: .
V: TRBV7-9
CDR3: CASSPSYEQFF

J: TRBJ2-7
D: .
V: TRBV6-2/TRBV6-3
CDR3: CASTYAAAYEQYF

J: TRBJ2-7
D: .
V: TRBV15
CDR3: CATSRPSDGGPYEQYF

J: TRBJ2-2
D: TRBD1
V: TRBV29-1
CDR3: CSVIPGQGTGELFF

J: TRBJ2-3
D: TRBD1
V: TRBV6-5
CDR3: CASSQTGTVPTDTQYF

J: TRBJ2-2
D: .
V: TRBV12-3/TRBV12-4
CDR3: CASSLDNTGELFF

J: TRBJ1-4
D: .
V: TRBV20-1
CDR3: CSARGIGDEKLFF

J: TRBJ1-2
D: TRBD1
V: TRBV6-2/TRBV6-3
CDR3: CASRSGQGVSYGYTF

J: TRBJ1-5
D: .
V: TRBV6-1
CDR3: CASSEAMTITGGNQPQHF

J: TRBJ2-1
D: .
V: TRBV6-2/TRBV6-3
CDR3: CASSYSISYNEQFF

J: TRBJ2-2
D: .
V: TRBV7-2
CDR3: CASSLSPQGLTGELFF

J: TRBJ2-7
D: .
V: TRBV7-2
CDR3: CASSLVQSTYEQYF

J: TRBJ2-3
D: .
V: TRBV2
CDR3: CASEGGDTQYF

J: TRBJ1-3
D: TRBD1
V: TRBV11-2
CDR3: CASSGTGAGTTIYF

J: TRBJ1-2
D: TRBD1
V: TRBV9
CDR3: CASSVALAGGYGYGYTF

J: TRBJ2-5
D: TRBD2
V: TRBV7-2
CDR3: CASKLSSGTQETQYF

J: TRBJ2-1
D: .
V: TRBV7-2
CDR3: CASSLGGFQGLPYNEQFF

J: TRBJ2-3
D: .
V: TRBV5-6
CDR3: CASSPKSRDTQYF

J: TRBJ2-1
D: .
V: TRBV12-3/TRBV12-4
CDR3: CATSGRDYNEQFF

J: TRBJ1-1
D: .
V: TRBV7-2
CDR3: CASSSGTEAFF

J: TRBJ1-2
D: .
V: TRBV6-1
CDR3: CASSEAYHRRQANYGYTF

J: TRBJ2-5
D: .
V: TRBV7-9
CDR3: CASSLSSKAETQYF

J: TRBJ2-7
D: .
V: TRBV6-6
CDR3: CASSLGRMVIYEQYF

J: TRBJ1-1
D: .
V: TRBV12-3/TRBV12-4
CDR3: CASRDKGVNTEAFF

J: TRBJ2-3
D: .
V: TRBV28
CDR3: CASSFVAGTDTQYF

J: TRBJ2-2
D: .
V: TRBV7-7
CDR3: CASSETLATGELFF

J: TRBJ2-7
D: TRBD1
V: TRBV7-9
CDR3: CASSWDRGKSSYEQYF

J: TRBJ1-1
D: .
V: TRBV12-5
CDR3: CASGLVPSGEHTNTEAFF

J: TRBJ1-5
D: .
V: TRBV6-6
CDR3: CASIPFPGGNQPQHF

J: TRBJ1-5
D: TRBD1
V: TRBV7-2
CDR3: CASSSGTGLRSNQPQHF

J: TRBJ1-1
D: .
V: TRBV12-3/TRBV12-4
CDR3: CASSPRGAGNTEAFF

J: TRBJ2-1
D: TRBD2
V: TRBV12-3/TRBV12-4
CDR3: CASSLGLAGSYNEQFF

J: TRBJ2-7
D: .
V: TRBV7-8
CDR3: CASSSQVSYEQYF

J: TRBJ2-3
D: .
V: TRBV10-3
CDR3: CAISTQKPPDTQYF

J: TRBJ2-3
D: .
V: TRBV7-2
CDR3: CASSSRELADTQYF

J: TRBJ2-3
D: .
V: TRBV7-2
CDR3: CASRGYSTDTQYF

J: TRBJ1-5
D: TRBD1
V: TRBV19
CDR3: CASGTGGFNQPQHF

J: TRBJ2-7
D: .
V: TRBV4-3
CDR3: CASSQDPGTSAYYEQYF

J: TRBJ2-5
D: TRBD2
V: TRBV7-2
CDR3: CASSSDPGLGGETQYF

J: TRBJ1-1
D: .
V: TRBV5-4
CDR3: CASTISGAAYTEAFF

J: TRBJ2-2
D: TRBD2
V: TRBV4-3
CDR3: CASSQGPQERGNTGELFF

J: TRBJ1-2
D: .
V: TRBV27
CDR3: CASSLRGLNYGYTF

J: TRBJ2-1
D: .
V: TRBV7-9
CDR3: CASTGAYNEQFF

J: TRBJ2-1
D: .
V: TRBV7-9
CDR3: CASSFGGFYNEQFF

J: TRBJ2-2
D: TRBD2
V: TRBV7-6
CDR3: CASSPSGGWGTGELFF

J: TRBJ2-7
D: .
V: TRBV27
CDR3: CASSTGRGDEQYF